Detailed here is one T cell receptor beta chain. Its antigen is unknown. Germline V gene sequence: CDR1 SGHVS, CDR2 FQNEAQ. J was trimmed by 6 bases and V by 3 bases; bases with no gene match: 8. The CDR3 spans 15 residues. This sample was taken from a study of cytomegalovirus exposure and HLA in healthy donors. Across the whole study: Genotyping showed 75% to 90% of almost 400 donors falling in the Caucasian-associated ancestry cluster. Regarding the study as a whole: Most of the TCR beta V segments (in an earlier analysis) were productive either about 87% or about 30% of the time.

Researchers ran the PCR with 60 Vbeta and 13 Jbeta primers. The method was immunoSEQ multiplex PCR; TCRdb's version includes in-frame clones alone and lacks a portion of them. Of about 150,000 clones in the sample, 65% to 85% are singletons; the top ten hold approximately 1.5%. V is TRBV7-8 and J is TRBJ2-7, with 10 bases matching TRBD2. Material for sequencing was PBMCs. This sequence was found in a woman younger than 30 in good health and CMV-seronegative. The CDR3 DNA sequence: TGTGCCAGCAGCTTCCCTGCTAGCGGGGGCGGCGAGCAGTACTTC. Translating it yields CASSFPASGGGEQYF.